The present entry profiles one T cell receptor (beta chain) with its context. Its antigen remains undetermined. No much larger clone is present one base from it, and per-base qualities are unavailable. This sample was taken from a study of OX40 agonist ivuxolimab in advanced cancers. Broadly, across the study: Ivuxolimab was a fully human IgG2 agonistic monoclonal antibody targeting the costimulatory receptor OX40 (CD134). Prior anti-PD-1, anti-PD-L1 or anti-CTLA-4 therapy was permitted, and about two fifths of dose-escalation patients had received checkpoint inhibitors. The paper reports the monotherapy dose-escalation portion (N of about 47 patients) of the phase I ivuxolimab trial. A male proportion of under 85% and a mean age of approximately 60 years, ranging from roughly 23 to 79, were recorded for the dose-escalation cohort. Intravenous ivuxolimab was administered to patients every 2 weeks at six dose levels: 0.01, 0.1, 0.3, 1.5, 3 and 10 mg/kg. Partial responses occurred in three dose-escalation patients, of whom one had hepatocellular carcinoma and two had cutaneous melanoma. Of the roughly 52 patients in dose escalation, around 20 had hepatocellular carcinoma, some 15 had melanoma, 9 had renal cell carcinoma and 9 had head and neck cancer. The purpose of peripheral TCRbeta sequencing was to test whether ivuxolimab changed TCR sequence diversity and led to clonal T-cell expansion.

The trial excluded patients who had a history of autoimmune disease or who were on systemic immunosuppression. Peripheral blood for TCR sequencing was drawn from every dose cohort at baseline, at cycle 4 day 1 and at cycle 7 day 1. Samples came from an open-label, multicenter, first-in-human phase I dose-escalation trial of ivuxolimab. Adults with locally advanced or metastatic head and neck squamous cell, hepatocellular, melanoma or renal cell carcinoma were enrolled in the trial. Before TCR sequencing, CD4+ T cells and CD8+ T cells from peripheral blood were sorted into separate populations. From the germline V gene, CDR1 is LGHNA and CDR2 is YNFKEQ. V is cut by 0 bases and J by 6 bases, and the space between the germline ends is 12 bases. The CDR3 runs 15 residues from the cysteine to the phenylalanine. Only CDR3 DNA is held: 45 bases, read in frame from base 1. On the study overall, not on this receptor specifically: Clonal expansion of both CD4+ and CD8+ blood T cells was observed from baseline to week 6 at doses 0.1 to 3.0 mg/kg. Low levels of normalized T-cell clonal expansion were also seen in some patients who did not respond. After ivuxolimab, CD8+ T cells had more expanded clones than CD4+ T cells on average. The antigen specificity of the peripheral T cells that underwent clonal expansion was not determined. In the 0.1-3.0 mg/kg groups, partial responders were among the patients with the lowest normalized peripheral clonal expansion, particularly in CD8+ T cells.

Genomic DNA was extracted from sorted cells for sequencing of the TCRbeta CDR3 region. The immunoSEQ Assay was used for sequencing of TCRbeta CDR3 regions. TCRdb stores this immuneACCESS table with in-frame sequences only. Part of the clones is absent; in the studies checked, under half of the shortfall reflects unresolved V genes, and no reason is known for the rest. Recorded for this sample are more than 20,000 clones; around four fifths of them occurred a single time. 26% of the sample goes to the ten largest clones. The sequencing here drew on CD4+ or CD8+ T cells sorted from blood, taken in a trial of the OX40 agonist ivuxolimab. Recombination linked TRBV4-2 to TRBJ1-5; the D gene is perhaps TRBD1, on 5 matching bases. The sequence was obtained from an adult with an advanced solid tumor such as melanoma, head and neck, liver or kidney cancer. The DNA is as follows: TGTGCCAGCAGCCAAGAAGAAGGGACGAGTCAGCCCCAGCATTTT. Its protein product is CASSQEEGTSQPQHF.